This T cell receptor beta chain was found in a study of blood T cell repertoires in COVID-19. The CDR3 is 12 residues long. V dropped 6 bases and J dropped 7 bases, with 12 bases sitting between them. From germline, CDR1 is MNHEY and CDR2 SVGEGT. The method was immunoSEQ multiplex PCR; TCRdb's version includes in-frame clones alone and lacks a portion of them. This table has about 24,000 clones, nearly 90% appearing once. This clone appeared a single time. This clonotype was obtained from a human donor in a cohort sampled during active COVID-19. Material: peripheral blood. The gene calls are TRBV6-2 or TRBV6-3 and TRBJ1-1; no reliable D call. DNA of the CDR3: TGTGCCAGCAGCGATCCCACTATTGAAGCTTTCTTT. Translated: CASSDPTIEAFF.